The next 19 T cell receptor beta chains were all read from a single sample in a study of identifying expanded T cells in peripheral blood. Some clones are missing from TCRdb's copy, which holds only in-frame ones; the method was immunoSEQ multiplex PCR. Counted here are over 75,000 clones, about 91% occurring once; the ten biggest clones make up 4% to 4.5%. The sample consisted of blood. The receptors stem from a person aged 18-70 years in good health.

V and J are TRBV28 and TRBJ1-5; 8 bases are a match to TRBD1. V lost 1 base and J lost 0; bases outside the gene matches: 14. The CDR3 is 20 residues long. Germline CDR1 MDHEN, CDR2 SYDVKM. The CDR3 coding sequence is TGTGCCAGCAGTTTATTCGGTAGGGACAGGCCAACTTATAGCAATCAGCCCCAGCATTTT. It is translated as CASSLFGRDRPTYSNQPQHF.

The chain is built from TRBV4-1 and TRBJ2-7; D gene ambiguous. V was trimmed by 1 base and J by 5 bases, leaving 9 bases between them. The CDR3 runs to 13 residues. The germline V gene encodes CDR1 MGHRA and CDR2 YSYEKL. CDR3 sequence reads: CASSQVVLDEQYF. In DNA form, the CDR3 reads TGCGCCAGCAGCCAAGTAGTCCTGGACGAGCAGTACTTC.

The genes are TRBV19 and TRBJ1-5; 10 bases match TRBD1. Germline V gives CDR1 LNHDA, CDR2 SQIVND (reference sequence). This CDR3 has 15 residues. V was clipped by 4 bases and J by 7 bases; unmatched bases: 7. This CDR3 is CASSTQTGGGQPQHF. CDR3 sequence (DNA): TGTGCCAGTAGTACCCAGACAGGGGGCGGACAGCCCCAGCATTTT.

V is TRBV9 and J is TRBJ2-7; no firm D call. The CDR3 has 13 amino acids. V lost 1 base and J lost 2, with 7 bases in between. The germline gives CDR1 SGDLS, CDR2 YYNGEE. The CDR3 protein is CASSVTPAYEQYF. CDR3 nucleotide sequence: TGTGCCAGCAGCGTAACACCAGCCTACGAGCAGTACTTC.

V usage is TRBV6-1 and J usage is TRBJ2-7, with D possibly matching TRBD2 (5 bases). The CDR3 has 13 residues. Germline-derived CDR1 and CDR2 are MNHNS and SASEGT. Trimming removed 4 bases from V and 6 bases from J, with 13 bases in between. CDR3 bases: TGTGCCAGCAGTGCGACGGAGGTTGGCGAGCAGTACTTC. It translates to CASSATEVGEQYF.

V usage is TRBV5-4 and J usage is TRBJ2-7, with 8 nucleotides matching TRBD2. CDR1 is SGHNT and CDR2 is YYREEE in the germline V gene (reference sequence). V gave up 4 bases and J gave up 3 bases; unmatched junction bases: 18. CDR3 length equals 18 residues. The CDR3 DNA is TGTGCCAGCAGCCTAACCCCTACACGGACTAGCAGAATCTACGAGCAGTACTTC. Translating it yields CASSLTPTRTSRIYEQYF.

The J gene is TRBJ2-3, the V gene TRBV30, with TRBD2 identical over 9 bases. This CDR3 comprises 15 residues. V lost 2 bases, J lost 5 bases, and 8 bases stayed unmatched. Germline V CDR1 and CDR2: GTSNPN, SVGIG (reference sequence). The CDR3 loop reads CAWSRISGGLDTQYF. Written as DNA, the CDR3 is TGTGCCTGGAGTCGTATTAGCGGGGGCCTAGATACGCAGTATTTT.

This clone was seen only a few times. The chain couples TRBV28 to TRBJ1-3, with no clear D. Germline CDR1 reads MDHEN; CDR2 reads SYDVKM. The CDR3 is made up of 10 amino acids. V was shortened by 11 bases and J by 7 bases, with 9 bases between the two germline ends. The CDR3: CAGVRNTIYF. The CDR3, as DNA: TGTGCCGGAGTTCGGAACACCATATATTTT.

The CDR3 region is CASRPRDLGRGNTEAFF. CDR3 DNA: TGTGCCAGCCGCCCGAGAGATTTAGGGCGGGGGAACACTGAAGCTTTCTTT. V gene TRBV7-9 combines with J gene TRBJ1-1; D is unclear. The V end lost 8 bases, the J end lost 1 base, and 23 bases lay between the germline ends. CDR1 and CDR2 (germline): SEHNR, FQNEAQ (reference sequence). The CDR3 has 17 amino acids.

V and J are TRBV9 and TRBJ2-1, with TRBD2 matching over 9 bases. V lost 4 bases, J lost 3 bases, and 5 bases stayed unmatched. The CDR3 spans 15 residues. The V gene's germline CDR1 is SGDLS and CDR2 YYNGEE. CDR3 amino acids: CASSPTSGYYNEQFF. Written as DNA, the CDR3 is TGTGCCAGCAGCCCGACTAGCGGTTACTACAATGAGCAGTTCTTC.

The chain joins TRBV5-8 to TRBJ2-7; D perhaps matches TRBD2 (6 bases). The CDR3 totals 14 residues. The V gene lost 3 bases and the J gene lost 1 base, with 11 bases spanning the gap. The germline gives CDR1 SGHTS, CDR2 YDEGEE. Written as DNA, the CDR3 is TGTGCCAGCAGCTCCCTGGGAGGTTCCTACGAGCAGTACTTC. Protein product: CASSSLGGSYEQYF.

This clone has a single count. V is TRBV13 and J is TRBJ2-3; D may match TRBD1 or TRBD2 (5 bases each). Germline V gene lookup returns CDR1 PRHDT and CDR2 FYEKMQ (reference sequence). V was trimmed by 1 base and J by 3 bases, leaving 11 bases between them. The length of the CDR3 is 15 residues. For the CDR3, the DNA is TGTGCCAGCAGCTTAGAGGGGAGAGATACAGATACGCAGTATTTT. The encoded protein is CASSLEGRDTDTQYF.

The chain couples TRBV10-3 to TRBJ1-2, with 9 bases lining up with TRBD1. This CDR3 spans 14 amino acids. With V trimmed by 4 bases and J by 6 bases, 6 bases remained unmatched. CDR1 and CDR2 (germline): ENHRY, SYGVKD. The CDR3 coding sequence is TGTGCCATCAGTGGGGGGGACAGGGACCATGGCTACACCTTC. Translation: CAISGGDRDHGYTF.

This clone has only a few counts. The rearrangement links TRBV30 to TRBJ2-6; TRBD2 is a possible D gene (5 bases). This CDR3 region has 17 residues. Germline values: CDR1 GTSNPN, CDR2 SVGIG (reference sequence). V was clipped by 0 bases and J by 1 base, with 13 bases between them. In nucleotides, the CDR3 is TGTGCCTGGAGTGTAGGCCCGGGAAAGTCTGGGGCCAACGTCCTGACTTTC. Its translation is CAWSVGPGKSGANVLTF.

The V and J genes are TRBV15 and TRBJ2-5; the D is unclear. Germline loops: CDR1 LNHNV, CDR2 YYDKDF (reference sequence). Deletions cut 1 base from V and 4 bases from J, with 7 bases between. The length of the CDR3 is 13 residues. The CDR3 protein is CATSRGVRETQYF. For the CDR3, the DNA is TGTGCCACCAGCAGAGGAGTCCGAGAGACCCAGTACTTC.

The chain employs TRBV5-1 and TRBJ2-7, with 7 nucleotides matching TRBD1. V shed 3 bases, J shed 3 bases, and the junction held 9 bases outside the gene matches. The CDR3 has 15 residues. Germline CDR1 is SGHRS and CDR2 is YFSETQ. CDR3 loop: CASSYDRDPYYEQYF. The CDR3 nucleotides are TGCGCCAGCAGCTACGACAGGGACCCTTACTACGAGCAGTACTTC.

This clone was recorded once. The chain has TRBV2 and TRBJ2-5; TRBD1 is a possible D gene (5 bases). Germline values: CDR1 SNHLY, CDR2 FYNNEI. CDR3 length equals 13 residues. Trimming removed 7 bases from V and 4 bases from J, with 13 bases in between. CDR3 bases: TGTGCCAGCACTGGCAGGGTTGGAGAGACCCAGTACTTC. This sequence encodes CASTGRVGETQYF. Full variable domain (missing parts from reference TRBV2 and TRBJ2-5): EPEVTQTPSHQVTQMGQEVILRCVPISNHLYFYWYRQILGQKVEFLVSFYNNEISEKSEIFDDQFSVERPDGSNFTLKIRSTKLEDSAMYFCASTGRVGETQYFGPGTRLLVL.

This chain links TRBV19 with TRBJ1-5; D gene uncertain. The CDR3 spans 15 residues. Trimming left V 6 bases short and J 4 bases short, with 16 bases between. Germline CDR1 reads LNHDA; CDR2 reads SQIVND (reference sequence). This CDR3 reads CASRRAGIQNQPQHF. As DNA, the CDR3 is TGTGCCAGTAGGCGAGCCGGGATTCAGAATCAGCCCCAGCATTTT. Full variable domain (remainder filled in from reference TRBV19 and TRBJ1-5): DGGITQSPKYLFRKEGQNVTLSCEQNLNHDAMYWYRQDPGQGLRLIYYSQIVNDFQKGDIAEGYSVSREKKESFPLTVTSAQKNPTAFYLCASRRAGIQNQPQHFGDGTRLSIL.

This chain connects TRBV9 to TRBJ2-1; 10 positions agree with TRBD2. Germline V CDR1 and CDR2: SGDLS, YYNGEE. Trimming at V came to 4 bases and at J to 4 bases, leaving 5 bases not matched to a gene. The CDR3 is made up of 15 amino acids. The CDR3 DNA reads TGTGCCAGCAGCCCAGAGCGGGGGGGATACAATGAGCAGTTCTTC. Translating gives CASSPERGGYNEQFF. The complete variable domain, with remaining parts taken from reference TRBV9 and TRBJ2-1, reads DSGVTQTPKHLITATGQRVTLRCSPRSGDLSVYWYQQSLDQGLQFLIQYYNGEERAKGNILERFSAQQFPDLHSELNLSSLELGDSALYFCASSPERGGYNEQFFGPGTRLTVL.